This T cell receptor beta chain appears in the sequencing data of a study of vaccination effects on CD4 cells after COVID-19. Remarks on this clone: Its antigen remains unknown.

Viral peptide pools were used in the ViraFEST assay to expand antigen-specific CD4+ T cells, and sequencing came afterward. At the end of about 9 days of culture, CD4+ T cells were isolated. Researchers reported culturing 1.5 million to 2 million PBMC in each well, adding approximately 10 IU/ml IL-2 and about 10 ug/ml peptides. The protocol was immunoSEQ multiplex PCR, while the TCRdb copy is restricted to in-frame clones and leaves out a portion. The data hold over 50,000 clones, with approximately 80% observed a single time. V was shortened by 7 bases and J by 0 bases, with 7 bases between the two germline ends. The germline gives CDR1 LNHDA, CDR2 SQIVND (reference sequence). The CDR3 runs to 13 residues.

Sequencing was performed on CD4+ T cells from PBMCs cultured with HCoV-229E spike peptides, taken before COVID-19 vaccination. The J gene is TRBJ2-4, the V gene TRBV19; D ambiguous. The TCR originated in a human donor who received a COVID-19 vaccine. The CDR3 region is CASMLTAKNIQYF. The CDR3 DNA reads TGTGCCAGTATGCTTACAGCCAAAAACATTCAGTACTTC.